This entry lists 5 T cell receptor beta chains sequenced from one sample in a study of blood T cell repertoires in COVID-19. The table came from immunoSEQ multiplex PCR; TCRdb's copy has only in-frame clones and leaves some out. The sample contains approximately 190,000 clones, 86% of which appear only once. Sequencing was done on a sample of PBMCs or T cells enriched from blood (not recorded which). The receptors were sampled from a woman in her 40s in a cohort exposed to, infected with or recovered from COVID-19 (not recorded which).

This clone was detected once. This rearrangement joins TRBV9 to TRBJ1-1; 8 bases map to TRBD1. V was pared by 0 bases and J by 7 bases, with 17 bases of the junction left unmatched. From germline, CDR1 is SGDLS and CDR2 YYNGEE. This CDR3 is 18 amino acids long. CDR3 loop: CASSVEPETGDGENEAFF. The CDR3 nucleotides read TGTGCCAGCAGCGTAGAACCGGAGACAGGGGATGGGGAGAATGAAGCTTTCTTT.

The chain is built from TRBV28 and TRBJ2-7, with D possibly TRBD2 on 7 matching bases. Germline CDR1 reads MDHEN; CDR2 reads SYDVKM. The CDR3 consists of 17 residues. Deletions cut 2 bases from V and 3 bases from J, with 20 bases between. This chain's CDR3 is CASSLIVRRGAHYEQYF. The DNA for the CDR3 is TGTGCCAGCAGTTTAATCGTGAGACGGGGGGCGCACTACGAGCAGTACTTC.

The rearrangement joins TRBV19 to TRBJ1-2; D call uncertain. Germline V gene sequence: CDR1 LNHDA, CDR2 SQIVND (reference sequence). This CDR3 is 16 amino acids long. Trimming removed 5 bases at V and 0 bases at J, with 16 bases between. The CDR3 is CASSPRHEKANYGYTF. DNA for the CDR3: TGTGCCAGTAGTCCCCGACATGAAAAAGCTAACTATGGCTACACCTTC. Based on the CDR3 plus reference TRBV19 and TRBJ1-2, the full variable domain is DGGITQSPKYLFRKEGQNVTLSCEQNLNHDAMYWYRQDPGQGLRLIYYSQIVNDFQKGDIAEGYSVSREKKESFPLTVTSAQKNPTAFYLCASSPRHEKANYGYTFGSGTRLTVV.

The J gene is TRBJ1-2, the V gene TRBV11-2; 8 bases map to TRBD1. The CDR3 has 14 amino acids. The germline V gene has CDR1 SGHAT and CDR2 FQNNGV. Germline trimming cut 5 bases from V and 4 bases from J; bases unmatched to any gene: 6. The CDR3 nucleotides read TGTGCCAGCAGCCCAGGGGGCACCGGCTATGGCTACACCTTC. As protein: CASSPGGTGYGYTF.

The V and J genes are TRBV27 and TRBJ1-1, with D uncertain. Germline CDR1 is MNHEY and CDR2 is SMNVEV (reference sequence). Trimming shortened V by 2 bases and J by 5 bases, and 15 bases separated the two germline ends. The CDR3 is made up of 15 amino acids. CDR3 sequence (DNA): TGTGCCAGCAGTTTAGGGCCTTATATAAAGACTGAAGCTTTCTTT. This gives the protein CASSLGPYIKTEAFF.